These 3 T cell receptor beta chains were all obtained from the same sample, sequenced in a study of CD8 T cells in Susac syndrome. Reverse transcription of 0.5 to 1 ug RNA used random hexamers. TCRdb processed the immunoSEQ multiplex PCR reads anew with MiXCR; each CDR3 protein has one entry. The sample shows 45,000 or so distinct CDR3 sequences, over 85% of them seen only once. Sequenced material: CD8+ T cells from PBMCs. The receptor set was obtained from a human donor in good health.

This clonotype showed up just once. This chain joins TRBV2 and TRBJ2-5, with no clear D. Germline V gene lookup returns CDR1 SNHLY and CDR2 FYNNEI. The V end was cut by 2 bases, the J end by 1 base, with 5 bases between. This CDR3 is 13 amino acids long. Written as DNA, the CDR3 is TGTGCCAGCAGTGAAAGACTCCAAGAGACCCAGTACTTC. Amino acids: CASSERLQETQYF.

The chain joins TRBV29-1 to TRBJ2-6, with TRBD1 as a possible D gene (7 bases). This CDR3 region has 16 residues. V was pared by 0 bases and J by 1 base, with 10 bases between. Germline V CDR1 and CDR2: SQVTM, ANQGSEA. The CDR3 loop is CSVEDQGGSGANVLTF. CDR3 DNA: TGCAGCGTTGAAGATCAGGGGGGATCTGGGGCCAACGTCCTGACTTTC.

Written as DNA, the CDR3 is TGTGCCAGCAGCTCCCACCCGGGGCTGACAAGGCCAATCAACTATGGCTACACCTTC. This sequence encodes CASSSHPGLTRPINYGYTF. The rearrangement joins TRBV13 to TRBJ1-2, with a tentative D call TRBD1 (5 bases). The CDR3 covers 19 residues. CDR1 and CDR2 from the germline V gene are PRHDT and FYEKMQ (reference sequence). V was shortened by 4 bases and J by 2 bases, with 26 bases between the two germline ends. The full variable domain, completed using reference TRBV13 and TRBJ1-2, is AAGVIQSPRHLIKEKRETATLKCYPIPRHDTVYWYQQGPGQDPQFLISFYEKMQSDKGSIPDRFSAQQFSDYHSELNMSSLELGDSALYFCASSSHPGLTRPINYGYTFGSGTRLTVV.